The clone carrying this T cell receptor (beta chain) is judged medium-sized. Its matching antigen is unknown. TCRdb used MiXCR to reprocess the 5' RACE reads, holding one entry per CDR3 protein. Of around 7,500 distinct CDR3 sequences in the sample, 10% to 15% were seen once. Sample time point: sample taken at primary tumor resection. Unsorted whole RNA samples from tumor, nontumor lung or frozen PBMC were sequenced. V was trimmed by 6 bases and J by 11 bases, leaving 16 bases between them. The CDR3 is made up of 12 amino acids. This sample was included in a study of spatial heterogeneity in lung cancer. As for the study in general: Sequencing consistently turned up more beta-chain sequences than alpha-chain sequences. Matched bulk RNA-seq gave a T cell module score that correlated strongly with tumor-region TCR transcript counts. Points from the study as a whole: The study estimated about 7% alpha and roughly 13% beta chain coverage of tumor T cells. One measure, the expanded intratumoral alpha and beta TCR count, tracked tumor mutation counts.

This sample comprised lung tumor tissue, obtained at surgery. This clonotype was obtained from a male donor with early-stage non-small cell lung cancer. The V gene is TRBV12-3 or TRBV12-4, the J gene TRBJ1-1; D is uncertain. The CDR3 bases are TGTGCCAGCAGCCCTACAGAGTTAAAGGCTTTCTTT. It is translated as CASSPTELKAFF.